The T cell receptor beta chain described here comes from a study of blood T cell repertoires in COVID-19. Across the whole study: T cells, B-cell-depleted T cells, or PBMCs provided the cDNA or gDNA that served as material.

Original handling: Researchers report that nucleated cell counts were estimated from reference gene primer amplification. The assay was immunoSEQ multiplex PCR, and TCRdb's table has in-frame clones only and misses some. D and trimming come from the DNA, and the V and J calls and clone size come from that table. The table records 260,000 or so clones, approximately 87% of them present only once. CDR1 and CDR2 from the germline V gene are MNHNS and SASEGT. The CDR3 is 14 amino acids. V gave up 3 bases and J gave up 8 bases; unmatched junction bases: 4. V is TRBV6-1 and J is TRBJ1-4, with 9 bases identical to TRBD1. The receptor was isolated from a human donor in a cohort sampled during active COVID-19. Source material: peripheral blood. The CDR3 sequence: CASSEGQGGEKLFF. Written as DNA, the CDR3 is TGTGCCAGCAGTGAGGGACAGGGAGGGGAAAAACTGTTTTTT.